The subject of this entry is one T cell receptor (beta chain). Its antigen remains unknown. The protocol was immunoSEQ multiplex PCR, while the TCRdb copy is restricted to in-frame clones and leaves out a portion. Found here are 100,000 to 140,000 clones, roughly 85% of them singletons; the top ten hold 4.5% to 6%. This sample is drawn from a study of T cell responses to AZD1222 COVID-19 vaccine. Study conclusions and caveats: Unmutated regions of variants are reportedly targeted by nearly half of spike-specific TCRs. Spike-specific TCR depth and breadth grew after two AZD1222 doses. Repertoire collection took place solely once the T cell response had peaked.

This CDR3 region has 13 residues. Trimming took 0 bases from V and 3 from J, leaving 6 bases between them. The germline gives CDR1 SGHNT, CDR2 YENEEA. Sample: peripheral blood, taken 28 days after the second AZD1222 dose. The chain employs TRBV11-3 and TRBJ2-7; D is ambiguous. The sequence was collected from an adult who received the AZD1222 COVID-19 vaccine. CDR3 nucleotide sequence: TGTGCCAGCAGCTTAGAGCACAGCTACGAGCAGTACTTC. Amino acid sequence: CASSLEHSYEQYF.